In this sample, the clone carrying this T cell receptor beta chain turned up a few times. What it recognizes is unknown. This record belongs to a study of T-cell reconstitution after alpha-beta-depleted transplantation in children. Overall study findings and caveats: Some patients showed high day-60 TCRbeta diversity, which derived from surviving recipient T cells and thymic progenitors. Among T cells one year after transplant, newly produced cells accounted for most counts and diversity.

Preparing the TCRbeta library involved the use of unique molecular identifiers. MiXCR, run by TCRdb on the PCR reads, gives a single entry per CDR3 protein. The sample holds approximately 650,000 distinct CDR3 sequences, about an eighth seen once. Germline V CDR1 and CDR2: LGHDT, YNNKEL (reference sequence). CDR3 length: 13 amino acids. V shed 8 bases and J shed 0 bases, with 10 bases lying between them. Specimen: PBMCs, collected before TCRalphabeta/CD19-depleted stem cell transplant. The sequence was obtained from a girl aged 2-10 years with congenital amegakaryocytic thrombocytopenia, due to receive a stem cell transplant. The chain combines TRBV3-1 with TRBJ2-5; D gene ambiguous. CDR3 protein: CASGLFHQETQYF. CDR3 bases: TGTGCCAGCGGCTTGTTTCACCAAGAGACCCAGTACTTC.